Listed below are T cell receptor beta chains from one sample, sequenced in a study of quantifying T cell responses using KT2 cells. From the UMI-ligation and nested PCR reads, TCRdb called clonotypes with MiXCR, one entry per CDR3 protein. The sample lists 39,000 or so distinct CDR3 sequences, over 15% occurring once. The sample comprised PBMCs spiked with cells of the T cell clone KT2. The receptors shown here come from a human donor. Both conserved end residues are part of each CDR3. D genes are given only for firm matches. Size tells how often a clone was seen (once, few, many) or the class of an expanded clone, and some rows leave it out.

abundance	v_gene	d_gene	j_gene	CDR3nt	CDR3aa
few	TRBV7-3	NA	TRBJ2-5	TGTGCCAGCAGCTTAACGGGCGGCTTGGAAGAGACCCAGTACTTC	CASSLTGGLEETQYF
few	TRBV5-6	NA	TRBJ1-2	TGTGCCAGCAGCTCGGGGGGGCTGAACTATGGCTACACCTTC	CASSSGGLNYGYTF
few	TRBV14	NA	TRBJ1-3	TGTGCCAGCAGCCATGTCAGGGGACCTGGAAACACCATATATTTT	CASSHVRGPGNTIYF
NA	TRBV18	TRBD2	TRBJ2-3	TGTGCCAGCTCATCCGGGACTAGCGCGAGCACAGATACGCAGTATTTT	CASSSGTSASTDTQYF
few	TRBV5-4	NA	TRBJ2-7	TGTGCCAGCAGCTCGCAGGGGGGCCTCTACGAGCAGTACTTC	CASSSQGGLYEQYF
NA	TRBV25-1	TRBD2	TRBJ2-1	TGTGCCAGCAGTGATGTGGCGGGGGGGTACAATGAGCAGTTCTTC	CASSDVAGGYNEQFF
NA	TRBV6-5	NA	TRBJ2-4	TGTGCCAGCAGACAGATTTCAGCCAAAAACATTCAGTACTTC	CASRQISAKNIQYF
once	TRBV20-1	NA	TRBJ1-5	TGCAGTGCTAGAGATACGGGGGTTGTAAATCAGCCCCAGCATTTT	CSARDTGVVNQPQHF
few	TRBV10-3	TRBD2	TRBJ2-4	TGTGCCATCAGTGAGTCGACCGTAGCGGGCCTGAGGAGCAAAAACATTCAGTACTTC	CAISESTVAGLRSKNIQYF
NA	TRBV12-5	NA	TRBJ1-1	TGTGCTAGTGGTTTGGTTCTTCGGCTCAACACTGAAGCTTTCTTT	CASGLVLRLNTEAFF
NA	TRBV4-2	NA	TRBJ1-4	TGTGCCAGCAGCCCGCGACAGGAGCGGAATGAAAAACTGTTTTTT	CASSPRQERNEKLFF
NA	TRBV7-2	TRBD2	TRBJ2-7	TGTGCCAGCAGGGAACGGGCGGGGGGCTACGAGCAGTACTTC	CASRERAGGYEQYF
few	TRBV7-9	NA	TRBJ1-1	TGTGCCAGCAGCTCCACCACAGCAAACACTGAAGCTTTCTTT	CASSSTTANTEAFF
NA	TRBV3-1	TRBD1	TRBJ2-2	TGTGCCAGCAGCCGTACGCCTGGACAGGGCGCCGGGGAGCTGTTTTTT	CASSRTPGQGAGELFF